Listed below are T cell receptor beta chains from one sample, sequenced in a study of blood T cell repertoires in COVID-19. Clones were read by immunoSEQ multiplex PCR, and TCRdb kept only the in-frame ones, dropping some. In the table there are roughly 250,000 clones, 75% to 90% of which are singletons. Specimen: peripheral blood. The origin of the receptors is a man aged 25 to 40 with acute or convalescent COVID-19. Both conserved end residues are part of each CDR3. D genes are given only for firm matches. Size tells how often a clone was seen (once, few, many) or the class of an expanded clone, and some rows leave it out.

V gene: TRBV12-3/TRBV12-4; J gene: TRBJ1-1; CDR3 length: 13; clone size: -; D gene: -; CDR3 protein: CASSLNRGTEAFF; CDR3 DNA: TGTGCCAGCAGTTTAAATAGGGGCACTGAAGCTTTCTTT
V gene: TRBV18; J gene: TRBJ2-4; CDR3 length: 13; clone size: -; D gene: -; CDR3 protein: CASSPPEQNIQYF; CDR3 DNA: TGTGCCAGCTCACCGCCAGAACAAAACATTCAGTACTTC
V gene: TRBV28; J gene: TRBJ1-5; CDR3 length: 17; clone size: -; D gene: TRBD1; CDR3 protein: CASSSGTGGYSNQPQHF; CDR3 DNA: TGTGCCAGCAGCTCCGGGACAGGCGGATATAGCAATCAGCCCCAGCATTTT
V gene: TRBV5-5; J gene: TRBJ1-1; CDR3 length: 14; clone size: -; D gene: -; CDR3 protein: CASREQGLNTEAFF; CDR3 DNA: TGTGCCAGCAGGGAACAGGGACTAAACACTGAAGCTTTCTTT
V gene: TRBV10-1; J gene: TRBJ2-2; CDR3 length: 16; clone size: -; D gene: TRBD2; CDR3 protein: CASSEEASGRAGELFF; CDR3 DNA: TGCGCCAGCAGTGAAGAGGCTAGCGGGAGGGCCGGGGAGCTGTTTTTT
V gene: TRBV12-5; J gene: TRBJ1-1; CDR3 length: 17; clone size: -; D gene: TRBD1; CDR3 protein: CASGLATGGRRNTEAFF; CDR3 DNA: TGTGCTAGTGGTTTGGCCACAGGGGGCCGGAGAAACACTGAAGCTTTCTTT
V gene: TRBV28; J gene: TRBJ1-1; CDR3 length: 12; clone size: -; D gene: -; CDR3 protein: CASRVGLSEAFF; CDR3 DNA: TGTGCCAGCAGAGTGGGGCTTAGTGAAGCTTTCTTT
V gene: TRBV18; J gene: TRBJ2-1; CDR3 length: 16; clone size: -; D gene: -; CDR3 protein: CASSPRQALGNNEQFF; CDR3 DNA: TGTGCCAGCTCACCACGACAGGCCCTGGGGAACAATGAGCAGTTCTTC
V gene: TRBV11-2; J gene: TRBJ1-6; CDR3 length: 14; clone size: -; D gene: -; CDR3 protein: CASSRNTGNSPLHF; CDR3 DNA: TGTGCCAGCAGCCGAAATACAGGGAATTCACCCCTCCACTTT
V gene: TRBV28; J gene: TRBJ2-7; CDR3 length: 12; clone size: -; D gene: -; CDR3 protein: CASKGRIYEQYF; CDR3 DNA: TGTGCCAGCAAGGGGCGGATCTACGAGCAGTACTTC
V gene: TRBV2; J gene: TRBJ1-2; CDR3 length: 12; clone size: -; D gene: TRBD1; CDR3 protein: CASSVDRAGYTF; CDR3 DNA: TGTGCCAGCAGTGTAGACAGGGCTGGCTACACCTTC
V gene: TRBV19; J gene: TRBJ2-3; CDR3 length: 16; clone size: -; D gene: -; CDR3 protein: CASSIIDSALTDTQYF; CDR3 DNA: TGTGCCAGTAGTATCATTGACAGCGCCCTCACAGATACGCAGTATTTT
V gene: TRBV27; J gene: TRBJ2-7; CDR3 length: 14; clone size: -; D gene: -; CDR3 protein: CASSFVPRSDEQYF; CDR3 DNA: TGTGCCAGCAGTTTTGTCCCCCGCTCGGACGAGCAGTACTTC
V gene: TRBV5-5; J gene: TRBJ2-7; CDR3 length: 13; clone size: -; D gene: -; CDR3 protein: CASSQQGAYEQYF; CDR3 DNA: TGTGCCAGCAGCCAACAGGGCGCCTACGAGCAGTACTTC
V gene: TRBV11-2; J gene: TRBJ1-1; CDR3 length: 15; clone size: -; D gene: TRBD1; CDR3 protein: CASSLWTGMNTEAFF; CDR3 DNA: TGTGCCAGCAGCTTGTGGACAGGAATGAACACTGAAGCTTTCTTT
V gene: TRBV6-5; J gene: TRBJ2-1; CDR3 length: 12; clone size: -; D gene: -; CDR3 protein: CASRPWSEVQFF; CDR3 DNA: TGTGCCAGCAGACCGTGGAGTGAGGTGCAGTTCTTC
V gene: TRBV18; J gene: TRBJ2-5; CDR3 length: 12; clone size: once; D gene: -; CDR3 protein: CASSPGSETQYF; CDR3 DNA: TGTGCCAGCTCACCCGGGTCAGAGACCCAGTACTTC
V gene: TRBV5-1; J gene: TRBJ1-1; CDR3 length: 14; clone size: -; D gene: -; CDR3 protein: CASSSNGAVYEAFF; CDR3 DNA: TGCGCCAGCAGCTCTAACGGAGCCGTTTATGAAGCTTTCTTT
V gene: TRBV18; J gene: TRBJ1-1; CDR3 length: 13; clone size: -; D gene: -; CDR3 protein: CASSLQTGTEAFF; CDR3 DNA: TGTGCCAGCTCACTACAGACAGGTACTGAAGCTTTCTTT
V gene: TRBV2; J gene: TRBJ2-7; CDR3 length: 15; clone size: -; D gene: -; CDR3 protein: CASRTQARPSYEQYF; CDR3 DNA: TGTGCCAGCAGGACCCAGGCCCGACCAAGCTACGAGCAGTACTTC
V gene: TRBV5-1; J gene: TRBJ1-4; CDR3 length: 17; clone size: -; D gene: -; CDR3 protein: CASSSTLLTRVNEKLFF; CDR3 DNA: TGCGCCAGCAGCTCGACTCTGCTGACTAGGGTTAATGAAAAACTGTTTTTT
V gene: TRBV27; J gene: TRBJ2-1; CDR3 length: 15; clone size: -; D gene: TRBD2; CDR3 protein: CASSSPRGSYNEQFF; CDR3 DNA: TGTGCCAGCAGTTCCCCCCGCGGGAGCTACAATGAGCAGTTCTTC
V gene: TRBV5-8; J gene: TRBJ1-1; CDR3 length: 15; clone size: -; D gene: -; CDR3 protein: CASSMIGTQNTEAFF; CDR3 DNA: TGTGCCAGCAGCATGATCGGGACACAGAACACTGAAGCTTTCTTT
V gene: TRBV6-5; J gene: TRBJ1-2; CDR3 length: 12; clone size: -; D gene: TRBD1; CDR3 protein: CASSYGQGVYTF; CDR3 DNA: TGTGCCAGCAGTTACGGACAGGGAGTCTACACCTTC
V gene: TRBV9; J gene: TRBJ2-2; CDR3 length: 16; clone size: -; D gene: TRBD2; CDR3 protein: CASSVALARNTGELFF; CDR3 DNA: TGTGCCAGCAGCGTAGCACTAGCGAGGAACACCGGGGAGCTGTTTTTT
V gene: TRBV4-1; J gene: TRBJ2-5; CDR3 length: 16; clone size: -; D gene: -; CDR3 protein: CASSQGGLELVETQYF; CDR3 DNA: TGCGCCAGCAGCCAAGGCGGTCTAGAGTTGGTGGAGACCCAGTACTTC
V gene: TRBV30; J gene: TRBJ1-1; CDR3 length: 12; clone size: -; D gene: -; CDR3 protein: CAWSVLGTEAFF; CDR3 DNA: TGTGCCTGGAGTGTTCTAGGCACTGAAGCTTTCTTT
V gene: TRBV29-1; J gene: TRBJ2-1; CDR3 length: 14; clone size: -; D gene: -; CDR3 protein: CSVESRGSYNEQFF; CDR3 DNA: TGCAGCGTTGAATCGAGGGGGTCCTACAATGAGCAGTTCTTC
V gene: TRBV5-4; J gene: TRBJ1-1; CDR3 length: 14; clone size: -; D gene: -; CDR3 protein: CASTREGGNTEAFF; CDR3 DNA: TGTGCCAGCACCCGGGAGGGGGGGAACACTGAAGCTTTCTTT
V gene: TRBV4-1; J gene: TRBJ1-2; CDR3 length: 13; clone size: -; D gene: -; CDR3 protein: CASSQDNFGGYTF; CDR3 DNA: TGCGCCAGCAGCCAAGATAATTTCGGGGGCTACACCTTC
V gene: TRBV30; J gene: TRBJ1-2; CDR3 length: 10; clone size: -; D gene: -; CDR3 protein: CAWSGAGYTF; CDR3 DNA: TGTGCCTGGTCAGGGGCCGGCTACACCTTC
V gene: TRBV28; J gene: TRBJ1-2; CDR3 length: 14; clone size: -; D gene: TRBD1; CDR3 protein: CASSLRDRPYGYTF; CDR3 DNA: TGTGCCAGCAGTCTCCGGGACAGGCCCTATGGCTACACCTTC
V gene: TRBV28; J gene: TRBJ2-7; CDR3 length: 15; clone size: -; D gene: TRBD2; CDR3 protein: CASSRGTSGNYEQYF; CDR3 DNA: TGTGCCAGCAGCCGGGGGACTAGCGGAAACTACGAGCAGTACTTC